Listed here is a single T cell receptor (beta chain). The antigen is not known. The data derive from a study of cytomegalovirus exposure and HLA in healthy donors. Study-level background: Sequencing of 150 million to 200 million T cells in an earlier analysis found around 110 million unique TCR beta sequences.

PCR amplification relied on 60 Vbeta primers (plus 13 Jbeta primers). Assay: immunoSEQ multiplex PCR; the TCRdb copy retains only in-frame clones and omits some. Of over 150,000 clones in the sample, 79% were seen once. CDR1 is SNHLY, CDR2 FYNNEI, per germline. Trimming took off 6 bases at V and 7 bases at J, with 12 bases between the two ends. The CDR3 has 13 residues. The study sampled nominally healthy donors, though unrecorded immune exposures were likely. Study results and caveats: Roughly uniform depth of sequencing across donors was assumed in presence/absence analyses. Later analysis placed DRB1 highest and HLA-C lowest in TCR association rates, which differed by HLA locus.

V is TRBV2 and J is TRBJ2-2, with D perhaps matching TRBD1 (6 bases). The specimen was PBMCs. This TCR was sampled from a middle-aged man in good health and CMV-seronegative. The DNA of the CDR3 is TGTGCCAGCAGGGGACATTTGGTCGGGGAGCTGTTTTTT. Translated: CASRGHLVGELFF.